This TCR beta chain was observed in a study of resident and recirculating memory T cells in vitiligo. Libraries were prepared by immunoSEQ multiplex PCR; TCRdb keeps only in-frame clonotypes and omits some of them. The data show tens of thousands of clones, 90% to 95% seen once. The CDR3 spans 14 residues. Trimming cost V 2 bases and J 5 bases; bases outside gene matches: 4. Germline CDR1 is SGHDT and CDR2 is YYEEEE. Sequencing was carried out using blood. The chain carries TRBV5-6 and TRBJ1-2; 9 bases align to TRBD1. This clonotype was sampled from a male donor with vitiligo. The CDR3 DNA is TGTGCCAGCAGCTTTGACAGGGGGGGGTATGGCTACACCTTC. As protein: CASSFDRGGYGYTF.